This T cell receptor beta chain stems from a study of early T cells in non-severe SARS-CoV-2 infection. Study outcomes and limitations: The VDJdb matching leaned toward anti-spike CD8 responses and overlooked private and CD4 specificities.

Individual cDNA molecules each received unique molecular identifiers attached to them. TCRdb redid the calling of the 5' RACE reads with MiXCR, one entry per CDR3 protein. This table has about 61,000 distinct CDR3 sequences, 12% appearing once. This clonotype was seen only a few times. Its cognate antigen is unknown. The CDR3 runs to 11 residues. This TCR came from an adult who was a healthcare worker with PCR-confirmed SARS-CoV-2 infection or an uninfected control (not recorded which). The donor label of this sample is uncertain. V gene TRBV21-1 combines with J gene TRBJ2-7; the table's D call of TRBD2 was not tested on the DNA. TRBV21-1 is described as a pseudogene. The source material was whole blood, sampled at baseline. Here the CDR3 DNA reads TGTCGAGCGGTCTGGCTCTACGAGCAGTACGTC. This sequence encodes CRAVWLYEQYV.